A selection of T cell receptor beta chains follows, all from one sample in a study of blood T cell repertoires in COVID-19. Measured with immunoSEQ multiplex PCR; TCRdb has only the in-frame clones, and not every one. The data show around 59,000 clones, with 81% seen just once and 25% to 30% held by the top ten. The source material was peripheral blood. These receptors came from a woman of 80 years or more with active or convalescent COVID-19. The CDR3 runs from the conserved cysteine through the conserved F or W. D genes are given only for firm matches. Clone size is not always given. Where it is, it says once, few, many or a class for expanded clones.

size: few; V: TRBV6-5; D: TRBD1; J: TRBJ1-2; DNA: TGCCATACCAGGCAGGGGGCCCCAGACTATGGCTACACCTTC; CDR3: CHTRQGAPDYGYTF
size: .; V: TRBV20-1; D: TRBD1; J: TRBJ1-5; DNA: TGCAGTGCTAGTTATTACAGGGGTGGCAATCAGCCCCAGCATTTT; CDR3: CSASYYRGGNQPQHF
size: .; V: TRBV7-2; D: .; J: TRBJ2-7; DNA: TGTGCCAGCAGCTTAATGGGGAGGGGGGGCCCCGACGAGCAGTACTTC; CDR3: CASSLMGRGGPDEQYF
size: .; V: TRBV28; D: .; J: TRBJ1-2; DNA: TGTGCCAGCAGGATGGACTCCGGGGGCTACACCTTC; CDR3: CASRMDSGGYTF
size: few; V: TRBV7-8; D: TRBD1; J: TRBJ2-3; DNA: TGTGCCAGCAGCCTTTCGAGGGGGCACACAGATACGCAGTATTTT; CDR3: CASSLSRGHTDTQYF
size: .; V: TRBV2; D: TRBD1; J: TRBJ1-1; DNA: TGTGCCAGCACCGACAGGGAAAGGTTGAACCCTGAAGCTTTCTTT; CDR3: CASTDRERLNPEAFF
size: .; V: TRBV19; D: TRBD2; J: TRBJ2-3; DNA: TGTGCCAGTAGTATAAGGACTAGTCGTGATACGCAGTATTTT; CDR3: CASSIRTSRDTQYF
size: .; V: TRBV29-1; D: TRBD2; J: TRBJ2-7; DNA: TGCAGCGTTGAAGGGCGGGGGAACTACGAGCAGTACTTC; CDR3: CSVEGRGNYEQYF
size: .; V: TRBV5-6; D: TRBD1; J: TRBJ2-7; DNA: TGTGCCAGCAGCATGATACAGGGGGCCTCCTGGGACGAGCAGTACTTC; CDR3: CASSMIQGASWDEQYF
size: .; V: TRBV29-1; D: .; J: TRBJ2-3; DNA: TGCAGCGTTGATGGAGGTGGCACAGATACGCAGTATTTT; CDR3: CSVDGGGTDTQYF
size: .; V: TRBV4-3; D: TRBD1; J: TRBJ2-7; DNA: TGCGCCAGCAGCTTAGGGCAGGGGGCAGGATACGAGCAGTACTTC; CDR3: CASSLGQGAGYEQYF
size: .; V: TRBV7-2; D: .; J: TRBJ1-2; DNA: TGTGCCAGCAGCTTAGGCCAAACAGGGACCGGCTACACCTTC; CDR3: CASSLGQTGTGYTF
size: .; V: TRBV6-1; D: .; J: TRBJ1-2; DNA: TGTGCCAGCAGTGAAGACAGGGTGGGCTACACCTTC; CDR3: CASSEDRVGYTF
size: .; V: TRBV7-2; D: TRBD1; J: TRBJ1-1; DNA: TGTGCCAGCAGCTTACGGGATGGGGACAGGGTGAACACTGAAGCTTTCTTT; CDR3: CASSLRDGDRVNTEAFF
size: .; V: TRBV6-5; D: TRBD1; J: TRBJ1-2; DNA: TGTGCCAGCAGCCGCTCGGGACAGGGCTATGGCTACACCTTC; CDR3: CASSRSGQGYGYTF
size: .; V: TRBV18; D: .; J: TRBJ1-6; DNA: TGTGCCAGCTCGCCGGTAAACGGTTTGGCACCCCTCCACTTT; CDR3: CASSPVNGLAPLHF
size: large; V: TRBV7-9; D: .; J: TRBJ2-5; DNA: TGTGCCAGCTTGGGGACTCGCGGGGGCCCCCGCCACGGAGAGACCCAGTACTTC; CDR3: CASLGTRGGPRHGETQYF
size: .; V: TRBV7-8; D: .; J: TRBJ2-5; DNA: TGTGCCAGCAGCTTACATCGACAGCAAGAGACCCAGTACTTC; CDR3: CASSLHRQQETQYF
size: .; V: TRBV7-9; D: .; J: TRBJ2-6; DNA: TGTGCCAGCAGATCCAACTCTGGGGCCAACGTCCTGACTTTC; CDR3: CASRSNSGANVLTF
size: .; V: TRBV6-5; D: .; J: TRBJ2-5; DNA: TGTGCCAGCAGTTCCTGGGGAGGCGAGACCCAGTACTTC; CDR3: CASSSWGGETQYF
size: .; V: TRBV3-1/TRBV3-2; D: .; J: TRBJ2-2; DNA: TGTGCCAGCAGCCACGGACTTGGGGAGCTGTTTTTT; CDR3: CASSHGLGELFF
size: .; V: TRBV20-1; D: TRBD1; J: TRBJ2-3; DNA: TGCAGTGCTAGTGTCTTTGTTGACAGGGGCACAGATACGCAGTATTTT; CDR3: CSASVFVDRGTDTQYF
size: .; V: TRBV2; D: .; J: TRBJ1-4; DNA: TGTGCCAGCAGTGAAAGGACAGTGGCAACAAATGAAAAACTGTTTTTT; CDR3: CASSERTVATNEKLFF
size: .; V: TRBV5-6; D: TRBD1; J: TRBJ1-2; DNA: TGTGCCAGCAGCTGGAGAGGGACAGCTCCATCTAACTATGGCTACACCTTC; CDR3: CASSWRGTAPSNYGYTF
size: .; V: TRBV7-9; D: TRBD1; J: TRBJ1-5; DNA: TGTGCCAGCAGCCGGACAGGGAATCAGCCCCAGCATTTT; CDR3: CASSRTGNQPQHF
size: .; V: TRBV12-3/TRBV12-4; D: .; J: TRBJ1-1; DNA: TGTGCCAGCAGTCCCGGGGTTGAAGCTTTCTTT; CDR3: CASSPGVEAFF
size: .; V: TRBV6-2/TRBV6-3; D: .; J: TRBJ2-3; DNA: TGTGCCAGCAGTTACGGAGGGGCTCTTACAGATACGCAGTATTTT; CDR3: CASSYGGALTDTQYF
size: .; V: TRBV2; D: TRBD1; J: TRBJ1-4; DNA: TGTGCCAGCAGTGAAACAGGGGGAGGAAGGGCGTCCCCAAAACTGTTTTTT; CDR3: CASSETGGGRASPKLFF
size: once; V: TRBV6-2/TRBV6-3; D: .; J: TRBJ1-5; DNA: TGTGCCAGCAGTCCACACCTCAGCAATCAGCCCCAGCATTTT; CDR3: CASSPHLSNQPQHF
size: once; V: TRBV7-2; D: TRBD1; J: TRBJ1-2; DNA: TGTGCCAGCAGTTCCTTTGACAGGGATTACTATGGCTACACCTTC; CDR3: CASSSFDRDYYGYTF
size: few; V: TRBV12-3/TRBV12-4; D: .; J: TRBJ1-2; DNA: TGTGCCAGCAGTTTGGGGGGTTTGGACTACACCTTC; CDR3: CASSLGGLDYTF
size: .; V: TRBV27; D: .; J: TRBJ2-6; DNA: TGTGCCAGCAGTGCGGGACAGTCTACCTGGGCCAACGTCCTGACTTTC; CDR3: CASSAGQSTWANVLTF
size: few; V: TRBV6-5; D: TRBD1; J: TRBJ1-1; DNA: TGTGCCAGCAGACGACAGGGTAGAGCTTTCTTT; CDR3: CASRRQGRAFF
size: .; V: TRBV6-5; D: .; J: TRBJ1-2; DNA: TGTGCCAGCAGTTTTGACAGAGAATATGGCTACACCTTC; CDR3: CASSFDREYGYTF
size: .; V: TRBV4-3; D: TRBD1; J: TRBJ1-5; DNA: TGCGCCAGCAGCCAAGGGACAGGGGGCATGAGCAATCAGCCCCAGCATTTT; CDR3: CASSQGTGGMSNQPQHF
size: .; V: TRBV4-3; D: .; J: TRBJ2-2; DNA: TGCGCCAGCAGCCAAGATGTGAGGGCTTCCGGGGAGCTGTTTTTT; CDR3: CASSQDVRASGELFF
size: few; V: TRBV6-6; D: TRBD1; J: TRBJ1-5; DNA: TGTGCCAGCAGCGGCAGGGGGCTGGGCAATCAGCCCCAGCATTTT; CDR3: CASSGRGLGNQPQHF
size: .; V: TRBV24-1; D: TRBD2; J: TRBJ2-3; DNA: TGTGCCACCAGTGATACAGCGGGGTACCGCACAGATACGCAGTATTTT; CDR3: CATSDTAGYRTDTQYF
size: .; V: TRBV4-3; D: .; J: TRBJ2-7; DNA: TGCGCCAGCAGCCAAGATCTGACCGGGTTCAACGAGCAGTACTTC; CDR3: CASSQDLTGFNEQYF
size: .; V: TRBV6-5; D: TRBD2; J: TRBJ2-7; DNA: TGTGCCAGCACCCAGCGGGGGACCTACGAGCAGTACTTC; CDR3: CASTQRGTYEQYF
size: few; V: TRBV24-1; D: .; J: TRBJ1-5; DNA: TGTGCCACCAGTGATTTCGGGGAAAGCAATCAGCCCCAGCATTTT; CDR3: CATSDFGESNQPQHF
size: .; V: TRBV19; D: .; J: TRBJ2-5; DNA: TGTGCCAGTAATCGACCGGGGGAGACCCAGTACTTC; CDR3: CASNRPGETQYF
size: .; V: TRBV6-2/TRBV6-3; D: .; J: TRBJ2-1; DNA: TGTGCCAGCAGTTACGGGGCGGGGCCCACCAATGAGCAGTTCTTC; CDR3: CASSYGAGPTNEQFF
size: .; V: TRBV13; D: .; J: TRBJ1-2; DNA: TGTGCCAGCTCAAGGGACAAGATATCTCCCTATGGCTACACCTTC; CDR3: CASSRDKISPYGYTF
size: .; V: TRBV7-2; D: .; J: TRBJ2-1; DNA: TGTGCCAGCAGACCCACTAGCTTCGATGAGCAGTTCTTC; CDR3: CASRPTSFDEQFF
size: .; V: TRBV3-1/TRBV3-2; D: TRBD1; J: TRBJ2-7; DNA: TGTGCCAGCAGCCAAGCAGGGGGCGAGCAGTACTTC; CDR3: CASSQAGGEQYF
size: .; V: TRBV20-1; D: .; J: TRBJ1-1; DNA: TGCAGTGCCCCCGCAGGCACTGAAGCTTTCTTT; CDR3: CSAPAGTEAFF
size: .; V: TRBV6-2/TRBV6-3; D: TRBD1; J: TRBJ1-6; DNA: TGTGCCAGCAGTTCGACAGACAGGGTGGATTCACCCCTCCACTTT; CDR3: CASSSTDRVDSPLHF